This T cell receptor beta chain was found in a study of T cells in Graves' hyperthyroidism and ophthalmopathy. V lost 6 bases, J lost 11 bases, and 23 bases lay in between. Germline CDR1 SGHVS, CDR2 FNYEAQ. The CDR3 has 15 amino acids. Researchers amplified the TCR beta CDR3 regions from RNA transcripts. First-round RT-PCR targeting the TCR CDR3 was performed with the HTBI primer set. TCRdb used MiXCR to reprocess the multiplex PCR reads, holding one entry per CDR3 protein. The sample shows 800,000 or so distinct CDR3 sequences, roughly 40% of them seen only once. This clonotype was counted a single time.

The source material was blood. This sequence joins TRBV7-6 and TRBJ1-5; D is possibly TRBD1 (5 bases). The receptor was isolated from a man between 18 and 29 years old with Graves' hyperthyroidism. CDR3 sequence: CASRGTWGGEETQHF. CDR3 nucleotides: TGTGCCAGCAGAGGCACGTGGGGGGGAGAGGAGACCCAGCATTTT.